This passage covers 17 T cell receptor beta chains from one sample sequenced in a study of T cells in Graves' hyperthyroidism and ophthalmopathy. RNA transcripts provided the source from which TCR beta CDR3 regions were amplified. The TCR CDR3 was amplified in a first-round RT-PCR using the HTBI primer set. TCRdb analysed the multiplex PCR reads with MiXCR anew, one entry per CDR3 protein. This table has a few hundred thousand distinct CDR3 sequences, about 13% appearing once. Sequences were obtained from blood. The receptors derive from a woman aged 40 to 55 with Graves' ophthalmopathy.

V gene TRBV14 combines with J gene TRBJ2-1; D ambiguous. The V gene lost 2 bases and the J gene lost 1 base, with 12 bases spanning the gap. The CDR3 spans 16 residues. CDR1 is SGHDN and CDR2 is FVKESK in the germline V gene. The CDR3 spells CASSQYALGSYNEQFF. In DNA, the CDR3 is TGTGCCAGCAGCCAATATGCCCTCGGGTCCTACAATGAGCAGTTCTTC.

This clonotype has at least ten counts. The V and J genes are TRBV25-1 and TRBJ1-1, with 7 bases identical to TRBD1. The CDR3 totals 15 residues. The germline V gene encodes CDR1 MGHDK and CDR2 SYGVNS. J was trimmed by 1 base and V by 3 bases; bases with no gene match: 5. The CDR3 sequence: CASSDGGQKNTEAFF. CDR3 DNA sequence: TGTGCCAGCAGTGATGGGGGACAGAAGAACACTGAAGCTTTCTTT.

This clonotype has only a few counts. Written as DNA, the CDR3 is TGTGCCAGCAGTTACTCTGGGGGTACTAATAATTCACCCCTCCACTTT. It yields the protein CASSYSGGTNNSPLHF. The chain combines TRBV6-5 with TRBJ1-6, with D possibly being TRBD1 (5 bases). Trimming cost V 0 bases and J 5 bases, with 11 bases left between them. Germline CDR1 reads MNHEY; CDR2 reads SVGAGI. The CDR3 contains 16 residues.

This clonotype was seen repeatedly, ten times or more. The chain recombines TRBV2 with TRBJ1-1; D not resolved. V was pared by 6 bases and J by 5 bases, with 7 bases between. The CDR3 sequence is 11 residues long. The germline CDR1 and CDR2 sequences are SNHLY and FYNNEI. CDR3: CASSWTTEAFF. The CDR3 DNA sequence: TGTGCCAGCAGCTGGACGACTGAAGCTTTCTTT.

The sample holds many counts of this clonotype. V and J are TRBV2 and TRBJ1-5, with D perhaps TRBD1 (5 bases). V lost 6 bases, J lost 2 bases, and 20 bases lay in between. CDR1 and CDR2 from the germline V gene are SNHLY and FYNNEI. The CDR3 consists of 17 residues. CDR3 region: CASSAQHRTWGNQPQHF. Here the CDR3 DNA reads TGTGCCAGCAGCGCCCAGCACAGGACCTGGGGCAATCAGCCCCAGCATTTT. The full variable domain, completed using reference TRBV2 and TRBJ1-5, is EPEVTQTPSHQVTQMGQEVILRCVPISNHLYFYWYRQILGQKVEFLVSFYNNEISEKSEIFDDQFSVERPDGSNFTLKIRSTKLEDSAMYFCASSAQHRTWGNQPQHFGDGTRLSIL.

This clonotype was counted ten times or more. The chain combines TRBV6-5 with TRBJ1-6, with D maybe TRBD1 (5 bases). Germline loops: CDR1 MNHEY, CDR2 SVGAGI. V lost 0 bases and J 3 bases, leaving 15 bases between the germline ends. This CDR3 comprises 18 residues. In nucleotides, the CDR3 is TGTGCCAGCAGTTACTCGAACCCCGGGCAGGGCTATAATTCACCCCTCCACTTT. Its translation is CASSYSNPGQGYNSPLHF.

As concerns this clonotype: A much larger clone sits a single nucleotide away, making a read error possible. The chain is built from TRBV12-3 or TRBV12-4 and TRBJ1-1, with no clear D. The CDR3 consists of 13 residues. The CDR3 nucleotides are TGTGCCAGCAGTTTCCCACCGAACGCTGAAGCTTTCTTT. This encodes CASSFPPNAEAFF.

This clonotype was observed many times. This chain uses TRBV10-3 with TRBJ2-7; a weak D match, TRBD2 (6 bases). There are 13 residues in the CDR3. Trimming pared 10 bases from V and 1 base from J, leaving 14 bases between. The germline CDR1 and CDR2 sequences are ENHRY and SYGVKD. Here the CDR3 DNA reads TGTGCCACCGAACCGACTAGATCCTACGAGCAGTACTTC. Residues: CATEPTRSYEQYF.

In this sample, this clonotype turned up a few times. This may be a read error: a much more frequent sequence differs by one nucleotide. The chain uses TRBV11-1 and TRBJ1-1, with unresolved D. The germline CDR1 and CDR2 sequences are SGHAT and FQDESV (reference sequence). The CDR3 totals 13 residues. Trimming cost V 6 bases and J 6 bases, with 14 bases left between them. In nucleotides, the CDR3 is TGTGCCAGCAGTAAAGGCAGGCCGGCTGAAGCTTTCTTT. It translates to CASSKGRPAEAFF.

At least ten counts were recorded for this clonotype. The rearrangement links TRBV2 to TRBJ1-5, with D possibly matching TRBD1 (6 bases). CDR1 and CDR2 from the germline V gene are SNHLY and FYNNEI. Trimming stripped 8 bases from V and 4 bases from J, with 12 bases between. The CDR3 sequence is 13 residues long. For the CDR3, the DNA is TGTGCCAGCGATCGGACAGATAATCAGCCCCAGCATTTT. Protein: CASDRTDNQPQHF.

This clonotype was picked up many times. This chain links TRBV2 with TRBJ2-1; 8 nucleotides match TRBD2. Trimming at V came to 6 bases and at J to 7 bases, leaving 8 bases not matched to a gene. The CDR3 has 14 residues. Germline V CDR1 and CDR2: SNHLY, FYNNEI. The CDR3 DNA follows: TGTGCCAGCAGACTAGCGGATCTTCCAAATGAGCAGTTCTTC. Amino acids: CASRLADLPNEQFF.

This clonotype was seen repeatedly, ten times or more. This sequence joins TRBV12-3 or TRBV12-4 and TRBJ1-5; 8 bases fit TRBD1. The CDR3 loop spans 13 amino acids. Losses at the gene ends were 4 bases for V and 7 bases for J; bases not matched to a gene: 3. In nucleotides, the CDR3 is TGTGCCAGCAGTTGGACAGGGCACCAGCCCCAGCATTTT. As protein: CASSWTGHQPQHF.

This clonotype was seen ten or more times. This chain connects TRBV11-2 to TRBJ2-1; D is ambiguous. Per germline, CDR1 SGHAT and CDR2 FQNNGV. Trimming removed 5 bases at V and 1 base at J, with 9 bases between. The CDR3 consists of 14 residues. CDR3 DNA sequence: TGTGCCAGCAGCCCGTCCTGGTCCTACAATGAGCAGTTCTTC. The encoded protein is CASSPSWSYNEQFF.

The chain uses TRBV10-2 and TRBJ2-6, with a possible D match to TRBD2 (5 bases). Germline V gene sequence: CDR1 WSHSY, CDR2 SAAADI. V was pared by 5 bases and J by 0 bases, with 23 bases between. The CDR3 contains 20 residues. CDR3 region: CASSFHTRSHKSSGANVLTF. The CDR3 DNA reads TGCGCCAGCAGTTTCCATACTAGGTCCCATAAGAGCTCTGGGGCCAACGTCCTGACTTTC.

This clonotype was counted at least ten times. The chain combines TRBV6-2 or TRBV6-3 with TRBJ1-2; 10 nucleotides match TRBD1. CDR1 and CDR2 (germline): MNHEY, SVGEGT. The length of the CDR3 is 16 residues. V was clipped by 5 bases and J by 7 bases; unmatched bases: 13. CDR3 sequence reads: CASSARTGGNLRGYTF. The CDR3 nucleotides read TGTGCCAGCAGTGCCCGGACAGGGGGAAACTTGCGTGGCTACACCTTC.

J is TRBJ1-4 and V is TRBV18; D is uncertain. Between the trimmed V and J ends, which lost 3 bases and 6 bases, there was a span of 2 bases. CDR1 and CDR2 (germline): KGHSH, LQKENI. The CDR3 has 11 residues. DNA for the CDR3: TGTGCCAGCTCACCGGATGAAAAACTGTTTTTT. Translation gives CASSPDEKLFF. Using reference TRBV18 and TRBJ1-4 for the parts outside the CDR3, the full variable domain is NAGVMQNPRHLVRRRGQEARLRCSPMKGHSHVYWYRQLPEEGLKFMVYLQKENIIDESGMPKERFSAEFPKEGPSILRIQQVVRGDSAAYFCASSPDEKLFFGSGTQLSVL.

This clonotype showed up many times. The chain recombines TRBV6-1 with TRBJ2-2; D unclear. The V end was cut by 6 bases, the J end by 2 bases, with 7 bases between. The CDR3 runs to 13 residues. Germline loops: CDR1 MNHNS, CDR2 SASEGT. CDR3: CASRQTNTGELFF. CDR3 in DNA: TGTGCCAGCAGACAGACTAACACCGGGGAGCTGTTTTTT.